This T cell receptor (beta chain) was found in a study of T-cell memory formation after mild COVID-19. TCRdb reanalysed the 5' RACE reads using MiXCR and keeps one entry per CDR3 protein. Of under 550,000 distinct CDR3 sequences listed, 15% to 20% are singletons. This CDR3 is built from 14 residues. V shed 4 bases and J 4 bases; nucleotides not matched to a gene: 9. The germline V gene encodes CDR1 SQVTM and CDR2 ANQGSEA. This clonotype was seen a single time. This rearrangement joins TRBV29-1 to TRBJ1-2, with 7 bases fitting TRBD1. This receptor was taken from an adult woman who had mild COVID-19 (a few samples of this study predate the infection). Cell type and time point are not known. Sequenced sample: PBMCs or a T cell subset sorted from them (not recorded which). In nucleotides, the CDR3 is TGCAGCGTTGTGCGGGACTCAGGGGGCTATGGCTACACCTTC. This codes for CSVVRDSGGYGYTF.